The rows below give T cell receptor beta chains drawn from one sample of a study of T cells in Graves' hyperthyroidism and ophthalmopathy. TCRdb passed the multiplex PCR reads through MiXCR, listing each CDR3 protein once. The sample yields about 380,000 distinct CDR3 sequences, about 14% seen once. The sequencing input was blood. Receptors were obtained from a woman aged 60-70 years with Graves' hyperthyroidism. Both conserved end residues are trimmed from each CDR3. Fields, in order: J gene, V gene, CDR3 protein.

TRBJ1-2 | TRBV4-1 | ASSPDRGAANYGYT
TRBJ2-7 | TRBV7-8 | ASSRPTTSGRYEQY
TRBJ2-3 | TRBV5-6 | ASTPRTGPTDTQY
TRBJ1-2 | TRBV27 | ASSSPLGQGYGYT
TRBJ2-7 | TRBV20-1 | SAETGLRNEQY
TRBJ2-1 | TRBV24-1 | ATSDLGTEYNEQF
TRBJ2-5 | TRBV2 | ASSEAERTQY
TRBJ1-3 | TRBV15 | ATSIPPGQGRSGNTIY
TRBJ1-1 | TRBV7-9 | ASTILITEAF
TRBJ1-2 | TRBV7-9 | ASSLGDRDGYT
TRBJ2-3 | TRBV7-3 | ASSTLSSSSVQY
TRBJ1-2 | TRBV3-1 | ASNDRGQNYGYT
TRBJ2-1 | TRBV5-1 | ASSSAGSTYNEQF
TRBJ1-3 | TRBV12-5 | ASGLRSENTIY
TRBJ2-7 | TRBV20-1 | SATVRDAHIH
TRBJ1-1 | TRBV5-5 | ASSFGYGRDAF
TRBJ1-2 | TRBV27 | ASRPGIDYGYT
TRBJ1-4 | TRBV27 | ASRLGGAGEKLF
TRBJ2-7 | TRBV7-2 | ASTRTSGNDEQY
TRBJ1-4 | TRBV5-1 | ASSLDGRRLF
TRBJ1-3 | TRBV7-9 | ASSLAPATSGNTIY
TRBJ1-1 | TRBV19 | ASSIQGADTEAF
TRBJ2-3 | TRBV29-1 | SVLARADTQY
TRBJ2-7 | TRBV18 | ASSPGGSLSYEQY
TRBJ1-5 | TRBV28 | ASSFDRRGNQPQH
TRBJ2-1 | TRBV13 | ASSPLAGGAYNEQF
TRBJ2-5 | TRBV19 | ASSKADDRHQETQY
TRBJ1-4 | TRBV5-5 | ASSYPGVDEKLF
TRBJ2-1 | TRBV2 | ASSELAGDGGSYNEQF
TRBJ2-7 | TRBV6-5 | ASSYGTSIYEQY
TRBJ2-1 | TRBV12-3/TRBV12-4 | ASSQLAGGWDEQF
TRBJ1-2 | TRBV2 | ASSEGREGYT
TRBJ1-1 | TRBV6-5 | ASSYSAGGTEAF
TRBJ2-1 | TRBV7-6 | ASSSRLAGGYNEQF
TRBJ1-2 | TRBV19 | ASSIVTEVRYGYT
TRBJ2-3 | TRBV30 | AWRVAGGPGPDTQY
TRBJ2-1 | TRBV20-1 | SARDRVAGGLGHEQF
TRBJ1-3 | TRBV9 | ASSVAGGLSSGNTIY
TRBJ1-1 | TRBV29-1 | SVRNSMNTEAF
TRBJ2-5 | TRBV18 | ASSPPGTYQETQY
TRBJ1-3 | TRBV10-2 | ASRDGSSGNTIY
TRBJ1-4 | TRBV30 | AWRKAGNFGTNEKLF
TRBJ1-2 | TRBV7-2 | ASSSDRLCGYT
TRBJ1-5 | TRBV24-1 | ATSDSSGIQPQH
TRBJ1-4 | TRBV6-1 | ASKVLLGGTNEKLF
TRBJ1-3 | TRBV20-1 | SARRPSAGNTIY
TRBJ1-2 | TRBV12-3/TRBV12-4 | ASSLGQGYFGGYT
TRBJ2-2 | TRBV7-2 | ASSQDARELF